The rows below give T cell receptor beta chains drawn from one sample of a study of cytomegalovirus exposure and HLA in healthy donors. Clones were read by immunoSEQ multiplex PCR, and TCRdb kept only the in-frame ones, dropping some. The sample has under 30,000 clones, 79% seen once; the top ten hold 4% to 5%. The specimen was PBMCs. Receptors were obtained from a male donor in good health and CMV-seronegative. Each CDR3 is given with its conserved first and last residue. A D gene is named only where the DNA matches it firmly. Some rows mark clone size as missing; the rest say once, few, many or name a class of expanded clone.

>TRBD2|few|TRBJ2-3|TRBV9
CASSVSSGMGTDTQYF
TGTGCCAGCAGCGTGTCGAGCGGGATGGGCACAGATACGCAGTATTTT
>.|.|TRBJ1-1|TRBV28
CASSFGGRTEAFF
TGTGCCAGCAGTTTTGGGGGCCGGACTGAAGCTTTCTTT
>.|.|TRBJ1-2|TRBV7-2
CASSLVGGTLGANYGYTF
TGTGCCAGCAGCCTAGTGGGGGGGACACTCGGAGCTAACTATGGCTACACCTTC
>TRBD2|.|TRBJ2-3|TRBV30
CAWRRTSGGTDTQYF
TGTGCCTGGAGAAGGACTAGCGGGGGCACAGATACGCAGTATTTT
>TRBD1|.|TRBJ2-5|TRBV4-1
CASPRGQGAPWAQETQYF
TGCGCCAGCCCACGCGGACAGGGGGCCCCCTGGGCCCAAGAGACCCAGTACTTC
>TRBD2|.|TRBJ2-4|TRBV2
CASRTGTSGGLLAKNIQYF
TGTGCCAGCAGGACCGGGACTAGCGGGGGGTTACTAGCCAAAAACATTCAGTACTTC
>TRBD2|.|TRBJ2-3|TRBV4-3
CASSQVFGGSTSGGSTDTQYF
TGCGCCAGCAGCCAAGTATTCGGCGGGAGTACCTCAGGTGGTAGCACAGATACGCAGTATTTT
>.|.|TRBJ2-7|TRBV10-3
CATSGGFYEQYF
TGTGCCACATCCGGGGGATTTTACGAGCAGTACTTC
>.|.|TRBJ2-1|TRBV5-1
CASSLARNEQFF
TGCGCCAGCAGCTTGGCCAGAAATGAGCAGTTCTTC
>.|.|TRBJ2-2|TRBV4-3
CASSQPPRGSGTGELFF
TGCGCCAGCAGCCAACCCCCTAGGGGGAGCGGCACCGGGGAGCTGTTTTTT
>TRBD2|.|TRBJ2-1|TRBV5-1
CASSTGLAGGRDEQFF
TGCGCCAGCAGCACGGGACTAGCGGGGGGGAGAGATGAGCAGTTCTTC
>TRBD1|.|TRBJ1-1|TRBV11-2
CASSLGGQGRFGTEAFF
TGTGCCAGCAGCTTAGGAGGACAGGGGAGATTTGGCACTGAAGCTTTCTTT
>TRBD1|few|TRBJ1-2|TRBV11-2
CASSLSQGAGYGYTF
TGTGCCAGCAGCTTATCTCAGGGGGCCGGCTATGGCTACACCTTC
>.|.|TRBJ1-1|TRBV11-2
CASSSTRRGGTEAFF
TGTGCCAGCAGCTCGACCCGAAGGGGAGGCACTGAAGCTTTCTTT